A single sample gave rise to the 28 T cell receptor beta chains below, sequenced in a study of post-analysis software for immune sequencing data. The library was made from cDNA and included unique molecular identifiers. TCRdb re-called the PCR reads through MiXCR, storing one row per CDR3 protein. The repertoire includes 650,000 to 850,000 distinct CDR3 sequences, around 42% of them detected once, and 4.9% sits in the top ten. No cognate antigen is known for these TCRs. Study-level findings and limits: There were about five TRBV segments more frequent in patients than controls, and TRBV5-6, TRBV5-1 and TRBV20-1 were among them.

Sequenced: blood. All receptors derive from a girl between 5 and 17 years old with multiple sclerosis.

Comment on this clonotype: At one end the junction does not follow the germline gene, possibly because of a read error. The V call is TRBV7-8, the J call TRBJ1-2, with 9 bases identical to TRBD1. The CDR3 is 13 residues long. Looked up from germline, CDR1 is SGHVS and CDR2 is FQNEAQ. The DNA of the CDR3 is TGTGCCGGCAGCTGGGACAGGGTCTATGGCTACACCTTC. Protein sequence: CAGSWDRVYGYTF.

The CDR3 reads CASSGQGAVDTQYF. The CDR3 region has the DNA TGTGCCAGCAGTGGACAGGGGGCGGTGGATACGCAGTATTTT. J is TRBJ2-3 and V is TRBV25-1; 10 nucleotides align to TRBD1. V lost 4 bases and J lost 6; bases outside the gene matches: 4. Germline lookup yields CDR1 MGHDK and CDR2 SYGVNS. This CDR3 comprises 14 residues.

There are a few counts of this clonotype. The CDR3 nucleotides read TGTGCCAGCAGGTCCCTGCGGGGAAAGGAGACCCAGTACTTC. This codes for CASRSLRGKETQYF. The genes are TRBV11-2 and TRBJ2-7; D is perhaps TRBD2 (6 bases). The DNA end favors TRBJ2-5, so the J call may be wrong. The CDR3 has 14 residues. Germline CDR1 and CDR2: SGHAT and FQNNGV.

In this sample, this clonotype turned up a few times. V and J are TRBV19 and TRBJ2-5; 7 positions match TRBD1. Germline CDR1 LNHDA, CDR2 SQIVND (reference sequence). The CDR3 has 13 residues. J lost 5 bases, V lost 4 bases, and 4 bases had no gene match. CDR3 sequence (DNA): TGTGCCAGTAGTAGACAGGGTCCCGAGACCCAGTACTTC. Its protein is CASSRQGPETQYF. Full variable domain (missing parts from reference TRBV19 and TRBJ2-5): DGGITQSPKYLFRKEGQNVTLSCEQNLNHDAMYWYRQDPGQGLRLIYYSQIVNDFQKGDIAEGYSVSREKKESFPLTVTSAQKNPTAFYLCASSRQGPETQYFGPGTRLLVL.

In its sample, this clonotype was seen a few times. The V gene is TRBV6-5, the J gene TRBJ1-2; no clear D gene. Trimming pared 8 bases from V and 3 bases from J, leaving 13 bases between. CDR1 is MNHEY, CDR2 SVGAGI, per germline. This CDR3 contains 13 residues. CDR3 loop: CASAGIDHYGYTF. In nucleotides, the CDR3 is TGTGCCAGCGCGGGGATAGACCACTATGGCTACACCTTC.

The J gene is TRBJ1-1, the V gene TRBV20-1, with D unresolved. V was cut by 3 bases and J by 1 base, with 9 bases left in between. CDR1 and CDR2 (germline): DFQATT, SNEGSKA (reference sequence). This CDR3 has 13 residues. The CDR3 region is CSASSQANTEAFF. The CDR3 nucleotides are TGCAGTGCTAGTTCGCAAGCGAACACTGAAGCTTTCTTT.

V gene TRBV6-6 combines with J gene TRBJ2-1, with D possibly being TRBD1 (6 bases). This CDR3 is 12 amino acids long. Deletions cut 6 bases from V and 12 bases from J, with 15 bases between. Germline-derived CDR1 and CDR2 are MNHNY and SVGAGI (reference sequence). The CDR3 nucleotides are TGTGCCAGCAGACTAACAGGGCCCGGGCAGTTCTTC. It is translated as CASRLTGPGQFF.

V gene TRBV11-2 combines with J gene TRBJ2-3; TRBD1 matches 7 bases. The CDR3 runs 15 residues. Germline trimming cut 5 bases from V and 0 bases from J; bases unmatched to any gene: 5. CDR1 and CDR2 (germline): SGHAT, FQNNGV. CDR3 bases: TGTGCCAGCAGCGTCCGGGACAGTAGCACAGATACGCAGTATTTT. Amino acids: CASSVRDSSTDTQYF. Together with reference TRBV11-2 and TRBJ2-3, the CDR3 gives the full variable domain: EAGVAQSPRYKIIEKRQSVAFWCNPISGHATLYWYQQILGQGPKLLIQFQNNGVVDDSQLPKDRFSAERLKGVDSTLKIQPAKLEDSAVYLCASSVRDSSTDTQYFGPGTRLTVL.

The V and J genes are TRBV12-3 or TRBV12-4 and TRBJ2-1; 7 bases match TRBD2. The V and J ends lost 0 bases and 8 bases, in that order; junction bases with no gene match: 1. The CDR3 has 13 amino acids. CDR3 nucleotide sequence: TGTGCCAGCAGTTTAGCTCTAGCGGATGAGCAGTTCTTC. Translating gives CASSLALADEQFF.

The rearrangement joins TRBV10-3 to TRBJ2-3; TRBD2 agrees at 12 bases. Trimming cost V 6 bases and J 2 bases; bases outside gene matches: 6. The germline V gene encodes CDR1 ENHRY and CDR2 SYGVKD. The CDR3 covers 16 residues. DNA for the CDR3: TGTGCCATCAGGAGGGGACTAGCGGGCCCCACAGATACGCAGTATTTT. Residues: CAIRRGLAGPTDTQYF.

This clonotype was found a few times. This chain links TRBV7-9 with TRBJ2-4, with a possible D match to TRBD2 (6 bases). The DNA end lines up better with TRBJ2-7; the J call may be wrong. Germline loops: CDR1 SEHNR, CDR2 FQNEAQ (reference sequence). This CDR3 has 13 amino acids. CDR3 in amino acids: CASSSRGSYEQYF. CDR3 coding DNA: TGTGCCAGCAGCTCCCGGGGGAGCTACGAGCAGTACTTC.

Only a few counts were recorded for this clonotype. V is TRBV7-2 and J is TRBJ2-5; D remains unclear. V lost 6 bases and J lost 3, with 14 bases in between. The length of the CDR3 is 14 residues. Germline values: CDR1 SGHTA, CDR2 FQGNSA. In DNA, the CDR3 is TGTGCCAGCAGAATACCGGGCATAAAAGAGACCCAGTACTTC. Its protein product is CASRIPGIKETQYF.

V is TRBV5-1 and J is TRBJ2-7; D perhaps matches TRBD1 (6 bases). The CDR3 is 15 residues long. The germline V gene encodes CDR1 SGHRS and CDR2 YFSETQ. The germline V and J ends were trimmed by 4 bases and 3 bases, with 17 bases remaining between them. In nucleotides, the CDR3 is TGCGCCAGCAGCAAGGGTTTCAACAGGGACTACGAGCAGTACTTC. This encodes CASSKGFNRDYEQYF.

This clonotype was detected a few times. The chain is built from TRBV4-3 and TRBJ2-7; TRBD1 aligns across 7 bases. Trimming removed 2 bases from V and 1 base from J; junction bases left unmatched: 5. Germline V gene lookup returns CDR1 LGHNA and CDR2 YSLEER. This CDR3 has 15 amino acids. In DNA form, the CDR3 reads TGCGCCAGCAGCCAATCACCGGGACAGTCCTACGAGCAGTACTTC. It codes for CASSQSPGQSYEQYF.

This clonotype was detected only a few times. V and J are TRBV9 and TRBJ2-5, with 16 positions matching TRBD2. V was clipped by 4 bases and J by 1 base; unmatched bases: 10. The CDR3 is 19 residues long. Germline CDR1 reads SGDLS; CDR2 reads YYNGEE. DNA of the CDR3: TGTGCCAGCAGCCCTCGGGGGACTAGCGGGAGGGGGCTCCAAGAGACCCAGTACTTC. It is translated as CASSPRGTSGRGLQETQYF.

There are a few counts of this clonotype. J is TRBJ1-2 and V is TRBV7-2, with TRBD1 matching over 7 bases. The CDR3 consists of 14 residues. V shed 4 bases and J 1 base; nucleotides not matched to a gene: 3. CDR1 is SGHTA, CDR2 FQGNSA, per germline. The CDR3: CASSSTGYNYGYTF. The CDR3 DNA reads TGTGCCAGCAGCTCGACAGGGTATAACTATGGCTACACCTTC.

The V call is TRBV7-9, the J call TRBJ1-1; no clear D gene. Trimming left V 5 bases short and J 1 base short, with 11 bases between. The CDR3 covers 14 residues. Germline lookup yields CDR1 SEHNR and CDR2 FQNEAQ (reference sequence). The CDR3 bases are TGTGCCAGCAGCGAAGTGGCGGGGAACACTGAAGCTTTCTTT. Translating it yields CASSEVAGNTEAFF.

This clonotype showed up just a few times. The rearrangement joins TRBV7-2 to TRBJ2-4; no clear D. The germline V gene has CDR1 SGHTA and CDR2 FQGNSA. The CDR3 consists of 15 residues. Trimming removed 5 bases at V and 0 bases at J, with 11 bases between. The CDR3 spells CASSQTRAAKNIQYF. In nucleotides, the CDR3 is TGTGCCAGCAGCCAAACTCGGGCAGCCAAAAACATTCAGTACTTC.

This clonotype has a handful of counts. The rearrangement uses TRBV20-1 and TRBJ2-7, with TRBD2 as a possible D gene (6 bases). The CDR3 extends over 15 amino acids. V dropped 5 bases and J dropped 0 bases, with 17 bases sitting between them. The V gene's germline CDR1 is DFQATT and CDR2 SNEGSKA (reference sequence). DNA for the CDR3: TGCAGTGCTGTACGGGACTCCCTCAGCTCCTACGAGCAGTACTTC. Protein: CSAVRDSLSSYEQYF.

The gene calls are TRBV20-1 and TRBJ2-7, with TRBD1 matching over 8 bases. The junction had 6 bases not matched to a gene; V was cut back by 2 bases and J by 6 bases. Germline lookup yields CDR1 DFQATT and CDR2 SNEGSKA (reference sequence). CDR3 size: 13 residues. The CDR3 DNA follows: TGCAGTGCTAGACCCAGGGGGCGAGCCGAGCAGTACTTC. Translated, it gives CSARPRGRAEQYF.

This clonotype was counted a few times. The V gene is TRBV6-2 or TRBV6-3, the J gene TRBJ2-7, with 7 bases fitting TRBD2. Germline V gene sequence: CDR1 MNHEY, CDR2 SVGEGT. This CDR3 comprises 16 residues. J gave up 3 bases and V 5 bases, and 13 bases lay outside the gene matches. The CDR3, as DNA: TGTGCCAGCAGTCTCCGGGACTACACCCGAGACTACGAGCAGTACTTC. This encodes CASSLRDYTRDYEQYF.

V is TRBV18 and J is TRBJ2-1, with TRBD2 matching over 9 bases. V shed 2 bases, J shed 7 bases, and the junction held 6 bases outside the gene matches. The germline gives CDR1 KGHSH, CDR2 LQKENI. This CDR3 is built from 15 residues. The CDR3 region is CASSPVAGAGNEQFF. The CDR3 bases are TGTGCCAGCTCACCAGTAGCGGGAGCCGGGAATGAGCAGTTCTTC. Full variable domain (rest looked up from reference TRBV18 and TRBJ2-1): NAGVMQNPRHLVRRRGQEARLRCSPMKGHSHVYWYRQLPEEGLKFMVYLQKENIIDESGMPKERFSAEFPKEGPSILRIQQVVRGDSAAYFCASSPVAGAGNEQFFGPGTRLTVL.

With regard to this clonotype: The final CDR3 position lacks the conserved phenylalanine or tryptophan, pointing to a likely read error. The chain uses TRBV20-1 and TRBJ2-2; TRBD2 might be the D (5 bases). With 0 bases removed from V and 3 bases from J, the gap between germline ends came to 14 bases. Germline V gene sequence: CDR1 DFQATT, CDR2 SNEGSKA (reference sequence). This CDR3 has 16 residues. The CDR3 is CSARDSRRRDTGELFL. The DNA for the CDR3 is TGCAGTGCTAGAGATAGTCGGAGGCGAGACACCGGGGAGCTGTTTTTG.

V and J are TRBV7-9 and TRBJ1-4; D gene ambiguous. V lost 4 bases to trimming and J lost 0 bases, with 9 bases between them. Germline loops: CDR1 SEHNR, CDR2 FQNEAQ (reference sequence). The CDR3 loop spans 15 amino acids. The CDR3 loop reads CASSSLSATNEKLFF. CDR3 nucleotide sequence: TGTGCCAGCAGCTCCCTGAGTGCAACTAATGAAAAACTGTTTTTT.

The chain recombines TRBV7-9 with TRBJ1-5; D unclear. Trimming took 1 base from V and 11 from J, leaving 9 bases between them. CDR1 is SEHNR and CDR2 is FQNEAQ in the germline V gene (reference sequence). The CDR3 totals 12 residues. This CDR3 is CASSLGPAAQHF. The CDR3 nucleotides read TGTGCCAGCAGCTTAGGTCCAGCCGCCCAGCATTTT.

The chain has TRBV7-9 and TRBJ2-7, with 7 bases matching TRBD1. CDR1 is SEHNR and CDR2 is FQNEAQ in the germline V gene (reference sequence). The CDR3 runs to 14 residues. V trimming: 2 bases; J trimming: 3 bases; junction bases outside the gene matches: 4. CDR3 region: CASSLSDRVYEQYF. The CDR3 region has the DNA TGTGCCAGCAGCTTATCTGACAGGGTCTACGAGCAGTACTTC.

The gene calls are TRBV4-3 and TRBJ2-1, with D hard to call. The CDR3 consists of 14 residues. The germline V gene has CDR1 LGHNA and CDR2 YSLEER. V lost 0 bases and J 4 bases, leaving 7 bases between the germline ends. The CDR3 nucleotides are TGCGCCAGCAGCCAAGATCTAGGGTACAATGAGCAGTTCTTC. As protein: CASSQDLGYNEQFF.

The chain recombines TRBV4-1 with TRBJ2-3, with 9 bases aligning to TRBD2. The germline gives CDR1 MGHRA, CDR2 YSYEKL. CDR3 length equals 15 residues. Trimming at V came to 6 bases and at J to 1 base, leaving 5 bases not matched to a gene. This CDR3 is CASRFRLAGTDTQYF. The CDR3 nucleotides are TGCGCCAGCAGATTCCGACTAGCGGGCACAGATACGCAGTATTTT.